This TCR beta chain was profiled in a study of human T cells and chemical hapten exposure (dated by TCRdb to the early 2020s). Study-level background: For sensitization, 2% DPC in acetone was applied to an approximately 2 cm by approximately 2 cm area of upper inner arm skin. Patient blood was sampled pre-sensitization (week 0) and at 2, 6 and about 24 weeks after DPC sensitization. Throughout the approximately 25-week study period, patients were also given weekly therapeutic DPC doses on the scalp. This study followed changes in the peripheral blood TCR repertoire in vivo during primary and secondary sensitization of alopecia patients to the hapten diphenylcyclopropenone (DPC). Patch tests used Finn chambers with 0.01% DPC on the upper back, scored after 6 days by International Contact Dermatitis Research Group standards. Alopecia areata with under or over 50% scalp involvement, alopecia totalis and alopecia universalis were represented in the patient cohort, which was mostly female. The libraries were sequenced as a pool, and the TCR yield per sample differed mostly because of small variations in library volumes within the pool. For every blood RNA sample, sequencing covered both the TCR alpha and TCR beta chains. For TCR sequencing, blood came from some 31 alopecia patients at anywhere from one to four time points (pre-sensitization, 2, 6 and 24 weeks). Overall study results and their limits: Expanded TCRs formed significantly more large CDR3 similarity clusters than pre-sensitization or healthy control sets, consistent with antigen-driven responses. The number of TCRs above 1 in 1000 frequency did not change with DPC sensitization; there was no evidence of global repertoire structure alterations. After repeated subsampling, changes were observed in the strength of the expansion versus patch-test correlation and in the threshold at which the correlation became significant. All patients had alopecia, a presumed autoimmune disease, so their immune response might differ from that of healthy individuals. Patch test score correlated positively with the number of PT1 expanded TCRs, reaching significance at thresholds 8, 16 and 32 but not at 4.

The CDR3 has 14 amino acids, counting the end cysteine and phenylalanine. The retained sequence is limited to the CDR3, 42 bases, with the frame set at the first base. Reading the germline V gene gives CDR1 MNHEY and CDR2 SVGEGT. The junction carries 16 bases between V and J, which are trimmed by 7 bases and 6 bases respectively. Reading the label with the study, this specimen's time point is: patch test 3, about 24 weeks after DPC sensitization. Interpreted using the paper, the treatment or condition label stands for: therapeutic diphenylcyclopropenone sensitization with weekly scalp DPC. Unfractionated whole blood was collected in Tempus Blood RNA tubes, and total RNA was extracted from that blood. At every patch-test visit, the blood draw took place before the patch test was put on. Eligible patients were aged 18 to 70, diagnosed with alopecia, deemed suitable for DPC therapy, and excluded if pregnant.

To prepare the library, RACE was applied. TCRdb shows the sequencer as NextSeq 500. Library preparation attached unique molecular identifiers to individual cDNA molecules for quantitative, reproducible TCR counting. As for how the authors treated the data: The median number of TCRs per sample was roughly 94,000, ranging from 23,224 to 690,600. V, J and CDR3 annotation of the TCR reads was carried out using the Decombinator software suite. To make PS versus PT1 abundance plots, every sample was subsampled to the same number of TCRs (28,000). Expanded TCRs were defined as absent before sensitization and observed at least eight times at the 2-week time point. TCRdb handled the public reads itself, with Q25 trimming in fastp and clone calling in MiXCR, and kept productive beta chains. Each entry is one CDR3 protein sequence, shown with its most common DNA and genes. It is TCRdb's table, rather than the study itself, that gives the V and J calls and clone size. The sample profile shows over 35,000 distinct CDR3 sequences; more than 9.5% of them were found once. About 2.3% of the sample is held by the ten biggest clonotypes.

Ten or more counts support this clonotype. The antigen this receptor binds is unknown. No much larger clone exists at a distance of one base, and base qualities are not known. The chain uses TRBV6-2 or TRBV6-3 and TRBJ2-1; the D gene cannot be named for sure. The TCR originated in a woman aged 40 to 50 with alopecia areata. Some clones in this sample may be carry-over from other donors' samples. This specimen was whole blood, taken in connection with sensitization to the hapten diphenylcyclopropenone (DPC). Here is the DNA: TGTGCCAGCATACCGGACCTCTACGCCAATGAGCAGTTCTTC. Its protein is CASIPDLYANEQFF.